The 9 T cell receptor beta chains below all came from one sample that was sequenced in a study of blood T cell repertoires in COVID-19. The table came from immunoSEQ multiplex PCR; TCRdb's copy has only in-frame clones and leaves some out. Of about 140,000 clones in the sample, roughly four fifths were seen once. Sequencing used peripheral blood. Receptor source: a human donor in a cohort sampled during active COVID-19.

The chain recombines TRBV11-1 with TRBJ1-1; TRBD1 is a possible D gene (6 bases). The CDR3 runs to 16 residues. Germline V gene sequence: CDR1 SGHAT, CDR2 FQDESV (reference sequence). Trimming removed 4 bases at V and 1 base at J, with 16 bases between. This CDR3 reads CASSSWSRGKNTEAFF. The DNA of the CDR3 is TGTGCCAGCAGCTCCTGGTCCAGGGGAAAGAACACTGAAGCTTTCTTT.

This chain links TRBV18 with TRBJ1-1; 7 nucleotides match TRBD1. CDR1 and CDR2 from the germline V gene are KGHSH and LQKENI. This CDR3 comprises 14 residues. Trimming cost V 6 bases and J 1 base; bases outside gene matches: 5. In DNA, the CDR3 is TGTGCCAGCTCCCGAGGACAGGAGAACACTGAAGCTTTCTTT. This gives the protein CASSRGQENTEAFF.

V is TRBV6-2 or TRBV6-3 and J is TRBJ2-1; 7 bases line up with TRBD1. The germline V gene has CDR1 MNHEY and CDR2 SVGEGT. The CDR3 extends over 15 amino acids. With 6 bases clipped from V and 7 bases from J, the junction kept 12 bases outside the gene matches. CDR3 residues: CASSPGTEIENEQFF. The DNA for the CDR3 is TGTGCCAGCAGCCCCGGGACAGAAATAGAAAATGAGCAGTTCTTC.

This clone was recorded a few times. The CDR3 DNA reads TGTGCCAGCAGCCAATCGACTTACTCTGGGGCCAACGTCCTGACTTTC. Encoded protein: CASSQSTYSGANVLTF. The chain uses TRBV16 and TRBJ2-6; D is uncertain. The CDR3 is 16 amino acids. V was cut by 0 bases and J by 0 bases, with 6 bases left in between. The germline V gene encodes CDR1 KGHSY and CDR2 FQNENV.

The chain joins TRBV2 to TRBJ2-5; the match to TRBD1 covers 9 bases. Trimming took 5 bases from V and 5 from J; bases not matched to a gene: 6. The length of the CDR3 is 14 residues. Looked up from germline, CDR1 is SNHLY and CDR2 is FYNNEI. CDR3 residues: CASSNDRGSETQYF. The CDR3 nucleotides read TGTGCCAGCAGTAACGACAGGGGGTCGGAGACCCAGTACTTC.

V usage is TRBV5-1 and J usage is TRBJ2-1; 10 nucleotides align to TRBD2. The germline V gene has CDR1 SGHRS and CDR2 YFSETQ. The junction had 2 bases not matched to a gene; V was cut back by 7 bases and J by 4 bases. The CDR3 is 13 amino acids. The CDR3 spells CASGLAAYNEQFF. CDR3 bases: TGCGCCAGCGGACTAGCGGCATACAATGAGCAGTTCTTC.

V and J are TRBV2 and TRBJ2-2; TRBD1 might be the D (5 bases). The CDR3 contains 14 residues. Trimming shortened V by 6 bases and J by 1 base, and 9 bases separated the two germline ends. Germline V lookup: CDR1 SNHLY, CDR2 FYNNEI. CDR3 nucleotide sequence: TGTGCCAGCAGCCTCCAGGGGAACACCGGGGAGCTGTTTTTT. Residues: CASSLQGNTGELFF.

This chain joins TRBV19 and TRBJ2-3; D is possibly TRBD2 (6 bases). This CDR3 contains 13 residues. The V and J ends lost 5 bases and 8 bases respectively, with 14 bases between them. The germline V gene has CDR1 LNHDA and CDR2 SQIVND (reference sequence). The CDR3 reads CASSSPGDFTQYF. CDR3 nucleotide sequence: TGTGCCAGTAGTTCCCCTGGGGACTTTACGCAGTATTTT.

This clone appeared many times. This chain connects TRBV7-9 to TRBJ1-1; D uncertain. V shed 5 bases and J shed 1 base, with 8 bases lying between them. Per the germline V gene, CDR1 is SEHNR and CDR2 is FQNEAQ (reference sequence). The CDR3 length is 13 residues. DNA of the CDR3: TGTGCCAGCAGCATCCAACAGAACACTGAAGCTTTCTTT. Encoded protein: CASSIQQNTEAFF.